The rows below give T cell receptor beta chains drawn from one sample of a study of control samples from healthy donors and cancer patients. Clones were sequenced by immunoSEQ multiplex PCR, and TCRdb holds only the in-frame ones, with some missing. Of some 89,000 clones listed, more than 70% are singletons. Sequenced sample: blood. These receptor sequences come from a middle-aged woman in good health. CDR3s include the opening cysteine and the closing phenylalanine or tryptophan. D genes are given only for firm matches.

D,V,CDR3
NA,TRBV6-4,CASSDGQYTEAFF
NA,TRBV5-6,CASSSAGSNEKLFF
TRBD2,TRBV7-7,CASSSSGGSTDTQYF
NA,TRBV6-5,CASSRGQGINQPQHF
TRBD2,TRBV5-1,CASSAGGLDTQYF
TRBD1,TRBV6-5,CASSYSGTGVGSPLHF
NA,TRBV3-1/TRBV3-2,CASSQDVSLAGTQYF
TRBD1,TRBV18,CASSPTTGGVLDTIYF
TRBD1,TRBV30,CAWSVQGALGYTF
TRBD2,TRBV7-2,CASSLGLGSGGYNEQFF
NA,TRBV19,CASSPTNLGSGEQFF
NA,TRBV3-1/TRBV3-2,CASSQSERNTEAFF
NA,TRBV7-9,CASSLGMGSPLHF
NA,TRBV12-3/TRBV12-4,CASSFAHQKLFF
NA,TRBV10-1,CASSVRKGNRGENTEAFF
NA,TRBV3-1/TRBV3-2,CASSQITGANVLTF
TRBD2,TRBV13,CASSLGTSGGTQYF
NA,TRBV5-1,CASSLATGEQFF
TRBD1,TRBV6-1,CASSEGTGAVYGYTF
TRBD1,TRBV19,CASSDPGQGTTNEKLFF
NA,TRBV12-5,CASGLVGFSGANVLTF
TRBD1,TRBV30,CAWSAPGTASNEKLFF
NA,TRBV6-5,CASMRNYGYTF
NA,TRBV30,CAWKGRTSYEQYF
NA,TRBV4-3,CASSQNLANTGELFF
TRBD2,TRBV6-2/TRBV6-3,CASSYRARGLGEQFF
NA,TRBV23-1,CASSHRWLEQYF
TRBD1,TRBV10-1,CASSDRTGADTQYF
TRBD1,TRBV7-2,CASSQGQYTEAFF
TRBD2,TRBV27,CASSLSSGGAGEQFF
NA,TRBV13,CASSLFTDTQYF
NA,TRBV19,CASSIGGTTYEQYF
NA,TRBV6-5,CATSRGNTEAFF
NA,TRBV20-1,CSASRGIGYNEQFF
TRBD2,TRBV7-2,CASSLNSGGVYEQYF
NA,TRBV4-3,CASSQDPLRGGRNEQFF
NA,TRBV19,CASSLRDVYGYTF
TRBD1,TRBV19,CASSVSTGFHGYTF
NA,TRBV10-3,CAVSDGTRNSPLHF
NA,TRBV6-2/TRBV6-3,CASSRDLNTEAFF
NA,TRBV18,CASSPRSESSGNTIYF
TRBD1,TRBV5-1,CASRRTGGRALNTEAFF
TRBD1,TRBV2,CASIRDRNTEAFF
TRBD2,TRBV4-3,CASSRLGASGGTDTQYF